These T cell receptor beta chains were read from a single sample in a study of cytomegalovirus exposure and HLA in healthy donors. This table comes from immunoSEQ multiplex PCR, and its TCRdb copy is limited to in-frame clones, with some not included. The data show 120,000 or so clones, over 70% seen once. The sequenced material came from PBMCs. The receptors were gathered from a man aged 40-49 years in good health and CMV-seropositive. CDR3s leave out the opening cysteine and the closing phenylalanine or tryptophan. D genes are given only for firm matches. Size values are once, few and many counts, or a class for expanded clones, and some rows have none.

J gene,clone size,D gene,V gene,CDR3 protein
TRBJ2-1,.,.,TRBV4-1,ASSQDEGSYRNEQF
TRBJ1-5,.,.,TRBV6-1,ASKEGPGGNQPQH
TRBJ2-3,.,TRBD2,TRBV7-6,ASSSTAGGRGDTQY
TRBJ1-5,.,.,TRBV4-3,ASSLEGDQPQH
TRBJ1-1,.,.,TRBV6-6,ASSLPPTGNTEAF
TRBJ2-5,.,.,TRBV12-5,ASGLAGTSETQY
TRBJ1-3,few,.,TRBV5-1,ASSPAGKGNTIY
TRBJ2-5,.,TRBD2,TRBV5-4,ASSLEKAGGQETQY
TRBJ2-5,.,TRBD2,TRBV6-1,ASSEGWSGGETQY
TRBJ2-7,.,.,TRBV2,ASPPGGWN
TRBJ2-1,.,.,TRBV19,ASSRTNLGSEQF
TRBJ2-7,.,TRBD2,TRBV4-1,ASSQASGSYEQY
TRBJ2-1,.,TRBD2,TRBV28,ASSTGGRVREDEQF
TRBJ2-7,.,TRBD1,TRBV5-4,ASSFGQGSYEQY
TRBJ1-1,.,TRBD1,TRBV30,AWSLSPGQGARAF
TRBJ2-1,.,.,TRBV27,ASSLSQGFGQF
TRBJ2-5,.,TRBD1,TRBV5-4,ASSLQGAGQETQY
TRBJ2-7,.,.,TRBV4-1,ASSQTEASYEQY
TRBJ1-1,.,.,TRBV27,ASSLSGGYYTEAF
TRBJ2-5,once,TRBD2,TRBV9,ASSNPLAGGVETQY
TRBJ1-5,.,.,TRBV10-2,ASSDAGGSNQPQH
TRBJ2-3,.,TRBD2,TRBV5-6,ASDTSGGTSFTDTQY
TRBJ1-2,few,.,TRBV25-1,ASSEQGYGYT
TRBJ1-1,.,.,TRBV7-2,ASSLVTNRGTEAF
TRBJ2-2,.,TRBD1,TRBV7-2,ASSLPTGLNTGELF
TRBJ2-5,.,.,TRBV5-1,ASSVSPQGAGETQY
TRBJ1-5,few,.,TRBV19,ASSTLGGGNQPQH
TRBJ1-5,.,TRBD1,TRBV7-9,ASSLVGQSNQPQH